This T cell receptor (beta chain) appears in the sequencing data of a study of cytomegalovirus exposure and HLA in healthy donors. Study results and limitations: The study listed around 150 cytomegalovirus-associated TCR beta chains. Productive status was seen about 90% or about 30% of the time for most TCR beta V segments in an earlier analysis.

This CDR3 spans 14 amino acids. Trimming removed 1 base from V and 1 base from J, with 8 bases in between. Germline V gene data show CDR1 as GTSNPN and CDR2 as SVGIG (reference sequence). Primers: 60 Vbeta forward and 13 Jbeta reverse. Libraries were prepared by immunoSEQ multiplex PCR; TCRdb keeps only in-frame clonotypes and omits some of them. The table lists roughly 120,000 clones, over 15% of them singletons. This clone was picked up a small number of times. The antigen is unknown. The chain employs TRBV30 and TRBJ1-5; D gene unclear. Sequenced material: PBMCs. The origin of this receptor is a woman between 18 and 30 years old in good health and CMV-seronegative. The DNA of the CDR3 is TGTGCCTGGAGTGCGGGTCGGAGCAATCAGCCCCAGCATTTT. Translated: CAWSAGRSNQPQHF.